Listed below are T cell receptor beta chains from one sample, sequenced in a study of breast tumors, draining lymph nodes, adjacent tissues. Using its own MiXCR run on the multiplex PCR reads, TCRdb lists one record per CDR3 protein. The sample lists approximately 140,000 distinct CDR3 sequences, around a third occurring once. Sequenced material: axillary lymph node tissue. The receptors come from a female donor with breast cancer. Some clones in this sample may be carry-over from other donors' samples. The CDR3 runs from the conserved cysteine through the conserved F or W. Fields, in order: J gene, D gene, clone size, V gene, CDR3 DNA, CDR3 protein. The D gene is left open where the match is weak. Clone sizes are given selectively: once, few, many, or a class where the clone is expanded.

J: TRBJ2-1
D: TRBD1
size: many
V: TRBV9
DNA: TGTGCCAGCAGCGCACGCCCGGGACAGAGCTCCTACAATGAGCAGTTCTTC
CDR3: CASSARPGQSSYNEQFF

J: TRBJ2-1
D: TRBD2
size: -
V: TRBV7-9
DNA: TGTGCCAGCAGCTTAATGGGACTAGCGGGAGATGAGCAGTTCTTC
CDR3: CASSLMGLAGDEQFF

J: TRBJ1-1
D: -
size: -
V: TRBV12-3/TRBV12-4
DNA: TGTGCCAGCAGCCCAGGGTTAAACACTGAAGCTTTCTTT
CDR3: CASSPGLNTEAFF

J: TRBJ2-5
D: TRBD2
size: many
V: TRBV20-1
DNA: TGCAGTGCTAGAGATTCGCGGGGGACTAGCGGGGGTGTCCTGGAGACCCAGTACTTC
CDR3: CSARDSRGTSGGVLETQYF

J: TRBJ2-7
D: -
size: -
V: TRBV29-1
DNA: TGCAGCGTAACCCCAGGTGACGAGCAGTACTTC
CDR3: CSVTPGDEQYF

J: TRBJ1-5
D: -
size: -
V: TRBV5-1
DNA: TGCGCCAGGGTTCTGGGCAATCAGCCCCAGCATTTT
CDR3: CARVLGNQPQHF

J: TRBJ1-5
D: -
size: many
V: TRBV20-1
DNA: TGCAGTGCTAGTAAACAGACTGATCAGCCCCAGCATTTT
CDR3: CSASKQTDQPQHF

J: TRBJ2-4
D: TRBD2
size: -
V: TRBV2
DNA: TGTGCCAGCAGTTTTCTAGCGGGGGGTTCCAAAAACATTCAGTACTTC
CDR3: CASSFLAGGSKNIQYF

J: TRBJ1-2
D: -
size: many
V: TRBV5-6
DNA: TGTGCCAGCAGCTTGGGGTTTAACTATGGCTACACCTTC
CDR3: CASSLGFNYGYTF

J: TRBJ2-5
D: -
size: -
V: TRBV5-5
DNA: TGTGCCAGCAGCTTGGCGATCCAAGAGACCCAGTACTTC
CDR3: CASSLAIQETQYF

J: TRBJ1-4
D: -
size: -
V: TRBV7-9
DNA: TGTGCCAGCAGCCCCCTCGCAGGGGCGAACACCGGGGAAAAACTGTTTTTT
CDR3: CASSPLAGANTGEKLFF

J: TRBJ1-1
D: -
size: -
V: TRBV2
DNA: TGTGCCAGCGGTGAAGGGCGGGCGTACACTGAAGCTTTCTTT
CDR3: CASGEGRAYTEAFF

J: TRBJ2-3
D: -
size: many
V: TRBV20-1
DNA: TGCAGTGCTCTTGACCGGGACATTGGCACAGATACGCAGTATTTT
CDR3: CSALDRDIGTDTQYF

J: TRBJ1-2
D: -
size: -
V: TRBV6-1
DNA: TGTGCCAGCAGTTACGGCACAGGCTCTGGAAACACCTTC
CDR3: CASSYGTGSGNTF

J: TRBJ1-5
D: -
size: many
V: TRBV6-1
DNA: TGTGCCAGCAGTGAGGGTGGGAGCGGCAATCAGCCCCAGCATTTT
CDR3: CASSEGGSGNQPQHF

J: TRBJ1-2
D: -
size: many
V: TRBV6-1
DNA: TGTGCCAGCAGGAAGGACGCGGCGTTGATCTACTCTTCAAGGTATGGCTACACCTTC
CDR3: CASRKDAALIYSSRYGYTF

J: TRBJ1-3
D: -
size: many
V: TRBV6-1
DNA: TGTGCCAGCAGTGACGCAGGGGCGCGGGCTGGAAACACCATATATTTT
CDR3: CASSDAGARAGNTIYF

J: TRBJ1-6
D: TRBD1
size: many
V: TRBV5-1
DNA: TGCGCCAGCAGCTTGATATCAGGGGGTAATTCACCCCTCCACTTT
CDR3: CASSLISGGNSPLHF

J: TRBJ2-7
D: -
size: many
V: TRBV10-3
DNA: TGTGCCATCAGTGATAAGTACGGGGGCGTGGACGAGCAGTACTTC
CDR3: CAISDKYGGVDEQYF

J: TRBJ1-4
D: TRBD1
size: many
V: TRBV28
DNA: TGTGCCAGCAGTTTAGGGGGGACAGTAGGAGAAAAACTGTTTTTT
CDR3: CASSLGGTVGEKLFF

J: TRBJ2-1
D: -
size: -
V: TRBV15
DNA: TGTGCCACCAGCAGAGAATGGGGACCCTACAATGAGCAGTTCTTC
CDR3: CATSREWGPYNEQFF

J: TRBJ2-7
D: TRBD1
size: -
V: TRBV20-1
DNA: TGCAGTGCTAGGGACAGGGCAATCTACGAGCAGTACTTC
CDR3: CSARDRAIYEQYF

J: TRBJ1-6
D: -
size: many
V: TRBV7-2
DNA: TGTGCCAGCAACAACAGGGTCTATAATTCACCCCTCCACTTT
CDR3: CASNNRVYNSPLHF

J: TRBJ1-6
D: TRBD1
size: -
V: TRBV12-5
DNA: TGTGCTAGTGGTTTAGACACAGGGGGGGTGGGGCGAAATTCACCCCTCCACTTT
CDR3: CASGLDTGGVGRNSPLHF

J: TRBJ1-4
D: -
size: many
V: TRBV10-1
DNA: TGCGCCAGCACTGGGGGGACTGGCGAAAAACTGTTTTTT
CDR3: CASTGGTGEKLFF

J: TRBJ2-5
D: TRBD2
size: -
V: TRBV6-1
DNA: TGTGCCAGCAGTGAAGCCCAACTAGCGGGCCCTAAAGAGACCCAGTACTTC
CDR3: CASSEAQLAGPKETQYF

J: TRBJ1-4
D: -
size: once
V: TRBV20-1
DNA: TGCAGCGAGAGGGCCAGAAACAATGAAAAACTGTTTTTT
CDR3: CSERARNNEKLFF

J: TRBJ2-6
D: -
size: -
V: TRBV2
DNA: TGTGCTCATCGGAGGCAGGGGGGCACCGGGGCCAACGTCCTGACTTTC
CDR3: CAHRRQGGTGANVLTF

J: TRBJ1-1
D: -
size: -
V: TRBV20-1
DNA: TGCAGTGCTAGGACGGGTAGCCCTGAAGCTTTCTTT
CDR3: CSARTGSPEAFF

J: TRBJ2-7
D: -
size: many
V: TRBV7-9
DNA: TGTGCCAGCAGCCTCAGTGCCTACGAGCAGTACTTC
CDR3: CASSLSAYEQYF

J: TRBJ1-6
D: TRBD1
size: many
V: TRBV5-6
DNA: TGTGCCAGCAGCGCGGACAGGTATAATTCACCCCTCCACTTT
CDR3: CASSADRYNSPLHF

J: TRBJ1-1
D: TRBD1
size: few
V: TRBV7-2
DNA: TGTGCCAGCAGCACGACCGTGACAGGGTCCCGGAACACTGAAGCTTTCTTT
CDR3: CASSTTVTGSRNTEAFF